The T cell receptor (beta chain) under discussion was sequenced for a study of cytotoxic CD8 clonotypes in ibrutinib-treated CLL. Germline V gene data show CDR1 as SGHDT and CDR2 as YYEEEE. The V end was cut by 1 base, the J end by 4 bases, with 12 bases between. The CDR3 covers 14 residues. The repertoire was sequenced with immunoSEQ multiplex PCR; TCRdb's copy has only in-frame clones and lacks some. The sample lists 130,000 or so clones, about four fifths occurring once. This TCR derives from a human donor with chronic lymphocytic leukemia. The gene calls are TRBV5-6 and TRBJ2-7, with D perhaps TRBD2 (6 bases). The sample here was PBMCs, taken after 12 months of ibrutinib treatment. The CDR3: CASSLYGRLYEQYF. CDR3 in DNA: TGTGCCAGCAGCTTGTACGGGAGACTGTACGAGCAGTACTTC.